The T cell receptor (beta chain) described here comes from a study of OX40 agonist ivuxolimab in advanced cancers. The overall study: Patients were given ivuxolimab, an antibody that agonizes OX40 (CD134). One patient with hepatocellular carcinoma and two with cutaneous melanoma, three in all, had partial responses. The study's findings and limits: CD4+ and CD8+ blood T cells expanded clonally by week 6 at 0.1 to 3.0 mg/kg. Among the lowest peripheral clonal expansion occurred in 0.1-3.0 mg/kg partial responders.

Of note for this clone: Its cognate antigen is unknown.

Repertoires were generated with immunoSEQ multiplex PCR, while TCRdb's copy carries only in-frame clones and drops some. The sample consists of roughly 77,000 clones, over 85% of them appearing once. Germline-derived CDR1 and CDR2 are MNHNY and SVGAGI (reference sequence). The V end lost 2 bases, the J end lost 7 bases, and 9 bases lay between the germline ends. There are 13 residues in the CDR3. This clonotype was obtained from an adult with an advanced solid tumor such as melanoma, head and neck, liver or kidney cancer. The sequencing here drew on CD4+ or CD8+ T cells sorted from blood, taken in a trial of the OX40 agonist ivuxolimab. The chain uses TRBV6-6 and TRBJ2-1; D may be TRBD2 (5 bases). The CDR3 loop is CASSYARGNEQFF. The DNA for the CDR3 is TGTGCCAGCAGTTACGCCCGGGGAAATGAGCAGTTCTTC.